These T cell receptor beta chains were read from a single sample in a study of cytomegalovirus exposure and HLA in healthy donors. The table came from immunoSEQ multiplex PCR; TCRdb's copy has only in-frame clones and leaves some out. This table holds about 160,000 clones, approximately 80% found once. Sequenced input: PBMCs. The receptors stem from a male donor in good health and CMV-seronegative. CDR3s include the opening cysteine and the closing phenylalanine or tryptophan. A D gene is named only where the DNA matches it firmly. Clone sizes are given selectively: once, few, many, or a class where the clone is expanded.

v_gene	abundance	j_gene	d_gene	CDR3aa	CDR3nt
TRBV5-1	once	TRBJ2-5	TRBD2	CASSSGTSGVQETQYF	TGCGCCAGCAGCTCCGGGACTAGCGGAGTACAAGAGACCCAGTACTTC
TRBV7-9	few	TRBJ2-7	.	CASGDGSYEQYF	TGTGCCAGCGGAGACGGTTCCTACGAGCAGTACTTC
TRBV7-9	.	TRBJ1-2	TRBD1	CASSDNRDSSGGYTF	TGTGCCAGCAGCGACAACCGGGACAGCTCCGGTGGCTACACCTTC
TRBV5-1	.	TRBJ1-2	.	CASSLAGGAEVYGYTF	TGCGCCAGCAGCTTGGCCGGGGGGGCAGAAGTCTATGGCTACACCTTC
TRBV6-1	.	TRBJ1-2	.	CASSEAGHFDGYTF	TGTGCCAGCAGTGAAGCCGGACATTTTGATGGCTACACCTTC
TRBV6-6	few	TRBJ2-7	TRBD1	CASSYPGGSYEQYF	TGTGCCAGCAGTTACCCAGGGGGCTCCTACGAGCAGTACTTC
TRBV5-4	.	TRBJ1-2	.	CASRSGQNSVGGYTF	TGTGCCAGCAGATCCGGACAGAATTCAGTCGGGGGCTACACCTTC
TRBV7-3	.	TRBJ2-3	.	CASSLLAASTDTQYF	TGTGCCAGCAGCTTACTCGCGGCTAGCACAGATACGCAGTATTTT
TRBV15	.	TRBJ2-7	TRBD2	CATSRLADSYEQYF	TGTGCCACCAGCCGACTAGCGGACTCCTACGAGCAGTACTTC
TRBV6-6	.	TRBJ2-7	TRBD2	CASTPREGYEQYF	TGTGCCAGCACCCCCAGGGAGGGCTACGAGCAGTACTTC
TRBV4-3	.	TRBJ1-2	TRBD1	CASSQDYRGLSYGYTF	TGCGCCAGCAGCCAAGATTACAGGGGGCTTAGCTATGGCTACACCTTC
TRBV7-9	.	TRBJ2-5	.	CASRAPEAGETQYF	TGTGCCAGCAGGGCGCCAGAGGCAGGGGAGACCCAGTACTTC
TRBV10-3	.	TRBJ1-1	.	CAISGRDMGRTEAFF	TGTGCCATCAGTGGCCGGGACATGGGACGGACTGAAGCTTTCTTT
TRBV25-1	.	TRBJ1-5	.	CASSDGGASQPQHF	TGTGCCAGCAGCGATGGGGGGGCGAGCCAGCCCCAGCATTTT
TRBV7-2	.	TRBJ2-1	TRBD2	CASSLALAGSSSYNEQFF	TGTGCCAGCAGCTTAGCCCTAGCGGGTTCGAGCTCCTACAATGAGCAGTTCTTC
TRBV9	.	TRBJ2-2	.	CASSVVEDFAGELFF	TGTGCCAGCAGCGTAGTTGAGGATTTCGCCGGGGAGCTGTTTTTT
TRBV30	.	TRBJ2-1	TRBD2	CAWSAASGDEQFF	TGTGCCTGGAGTGCCGCTAGCGGGGATGAGCAGTTCTTC
TRBV19	.	TRBJ2-2	.	CASIQGRTGELFF	TGTGCCAGTATCCAGGGAAGGACCGGGGAGCTGTTTTTT
TRBV4-2	.	TRBJ2-1	TRBD1	CASSLRQGAQFF	TGTGCCAGCAGCCTCCGACAGGGAGCGCAGTTCTTC
TRBV5-6	.	TRBJ2-5	.	CASQGYGAEGRQETQYF	TGTGCCAGCCAGGGGTACGGGGCAGAAGGGCGCCAAGAGACCCAGTACTTC
TRBV28	few	TRBJ1-1	.	CASTQSVPPRNTEAFF	TGTGCCAGCACCCAATCAGTCCCCCCCAGGAACACTGAAGCTTTCTTT
TRBV19	.	TRBJ2-4	.	CASRGGLNIQYF	TGTGCCAGCCGAGGCGGCCTAAACATTCAGTACTTC
TRBV19	.	TRBJ2-7	TRBD2	CASSPQGSGGNYEQYF	TGTGCCAGTAGTCCCCAGGGTAGCGGGGGGAACTACGAGCAGTACTTC
TRBV11-2	few	TRBJ1-4	.	CASSLAPREKKLFF	TGTGCCAGCAGCTTAGCTCCAAGGGAGAAGAAACTGTTTTTT
TRBV7-9	.	TRBJ2-5	.	CASSARGLPQYF	TGTGCCAGCAGCGCGAGAGGGCTACCCCAGTACTTC
TRBV2	.	TRBJ2-3	.	CASSPPPSTQYF	TGTGCCAGCAGTCCCCCCCCTAGTACGCAGTATTTT
TRBV19	.	TRBJ1-2	.	CASSSDRRNLYGYTF	TGTGCCAGTAGTAGTGACAGGCGGAACCTCTATGGCTACACCTTC
TRBV5-1	.	TRBJ1-1	TRBD1	CASSLAGTDNTEAFF	TGCGCCAGCAGCTTGGCCGGGACAGACAACACTGAAGCTTTCTTT
TRBV5-1	.	TRBJ2-5	.	CASSLGAGIGQETQYF	TGCGCCAGCAGCTTGGGCGCCGGGATTGGGCAAGAGACCCAGTACTTC
TRBV4-2	.	TRBJ2-1	.	CASSQDRGVHNEQFF	TGTGCCAGCAGCCAAGACAGGGGAGTCCACAATGAGCAGTTCTTC
TRBV7-2	once	TRBJ2-6	.	CASSPNRKLFSGANVLTF	TGTGCCAGCAGCCCCAACCGAAAACTCTTCTCTGGGGCCAACGTCCTGACTTTC
TRBV4-3	.	TRBJ2-5	.	CASSQTGQSQETQYF	TGCGCCAGCAGCCAAACCGGACAGTCGCAAGAGACCCAGTACTTC
TRBV7-9	.	TRBJ2-1	TRBD2	CASSLAISSGGSNEQFF	TGTGCCAGCAGCTTAGCGATATCTAGCGGGGGTAGCAATGAGCAGTTCTTC